The clone carrying this T cell receptor (beta chain) occurred once. As yet, its antigen is unknown. Looked up from germline, CDR1 is SGHAT and CDR2 is FQNNGV. The V and J ends lost 1 base and 10 bases, in that order; junction bases with no gene match: 6. CDR3 length: 14 amino acids. The source of the sample is a study of cytomegalovirus exposure and HLA in healthy donors. Overall study context: In terms of ancestry, the Caucasian-associated cluster contained about 81% of the roughly 400 genotyped donors.

The PCR made use of 60 Vbeta and 13 Jbeta primers. The protocol was immunoSEQ multiplex PCR, while the TCRdb copy is restricted to in-frame clones and leaves out a portion. The profile covers roughly 200,000 clones, with 82% appearing a single time and 0.58% taken by the ten largest. General study results and limits: Several of the most significant clusters were apparently associated with common viral pathogens in a later analysis. The authors excluded some V segments, including TRBV6-2 and TRBV6-3, as indistinguishable.

The genes are TRBV11-2 and TRBJ2-1, with 8 nucleotides matching TRBD1. The sequence came from a middle-aged woman in good health and CMV-seronegative. Sequencing was done on a sample of PBMCs. DNA of the CDR3: TGTGCCAGCAGCTTAGGGACAGGGCCTGGGGAGCAGTTCTTC. It yields the protein CASSLGTGPGEQFF.